The 25 T cell receptor beta chains reported below all come from one sample, sequenced in a study of T cells in Graves' hyperthyroidism and ophthalmopathy. Amplified TCR beta CDR3 regions came from RNA transcripts. HTBI primers were used for first-round RT-PCR of the TCR CDR3. TCRdb called the multiplex PCR reads again in MiXCR, with one record for every CDR3 protein. Among 550,000 to 600,000 distinct CDR3 sequences, about 14% were seen once, and the ten largest hold 7.1%. Source material: blood. The origin of the receptors is a woman aged 18 to 35 with Graves' ophthalmopathy.

The rearrangement uses TRBV6-6 and TRBJ2-7; 8 nucleotides match TRBD1. This CDR3 contains 18 residues. Germline loops: CDR1 MNHNY, CDR2 SVGAGI (reference sequence). The V and J ends lost 2 bases and 1 base, in that order; junction bases with no gene match: 13. The CDR3 DNA is TGTGCCAGCAGTTACGACGCGATCAGGGGGCGCGGTTCCTACGAGCAGTACTTC. Protein product: CASSYDAIRGRGSYEQYF.

This clonotype appeared many times. This chain connects TRBV19 to TRBJ1-1; weak D call: TRBD1 (6 bases). The V end was cut by 5 bases, the J end by 0 bases, with 10 bases between. Per germline, CDR1 LNHDA and CDR2 SQIVND (reference sequence). The CDR3 covers 14 residues. The CDR3: CASSSGQLNTEAFF. CDR3 sequence (DNA): TGTGCCAGTAGTTCCGGACAGCTGAACACTGAAGCTTTCTTT.

This clonotype occurred a few times. The V gene is TRBV19, the J gene TRBJ2-5; the D gene could be TRBD1 or TRBD2 (6 bases each). Germline values: CDR1 LNHDA, CDR2 SQIVND (reference sequence). The V end was cut by 5 bases, the J end by 1 base, with 14 bases between. The CDR3 totals 15 residues. Here the CDR3 reads CASSPAPGAQETQYF. The CDR3 DNA follows: TGTGCCAGTAGTCCCGCTCCGGGGGCCCAAGAGACCCAGTACTTC. Full variable domain (outside the CDR3, taken from reference TRBV19 and TRBJ2-5): DGGITQSPKYLFRKEGQNVTLSCEQNLNHDAMYWYRQDPGQGLRLIYYSQIVNDFQKGDIAEGYSVSREKKESFPLTVTSAQKNPTAFYLCASSPAPGAQETQYFGPGTRLLVL.

This clonotype was picked up a small number of times. V is TRBV28 and J is TRBJ1-2, with unresolved D. Germline V gene lookup returns CDR1 MDHEN and CDR2 SYDVKM. The V gene lost 7 bases and the J gene lost 0 bases, with 9 bases spanning the gap. The CDR3 consists of 13 residues. CDR3: CASTLVPNYGYTF. In nucleotides, the CDR3 is TGTGCCAGCACCCTCGTCCCTAACTATGGCTACACCTTC.

The V call is TRBV18, the J call TRBJ2-5; 11 nucleotides line up with TRBD2. Germline-derived CDR1 and CDR2 are KGHSH and LQKENI. V shed 3 bases and J 4 bases; nucleotides not matched to a gene: 7. This CDR3 has 16 amino acids. As DNA, the CDR3 is TGTGCCAGCTCACCGAACTTTAGCGGGAGGGGAGAGACCCAGTACTTC. It yields the protein CASSPNFSGRGETQYF.

In this sample, this clonotype turned up a few times. This rearrangement joins TRBV10-3 to TRBJ2-7; TRBD1 matches at 7 bases. With 9 bases clipped from V and 3 bases from J, the junction kept 5 bases outside the gene matches. This CDR3 is 12 amino acids long. Germline V gene lookup returns CDR1 ENHRY and CDR2 SYGVKD. In nucleotides, the CDR3 is TGTGCCATAGGGGGACAGATCTACGAGCAGTACTTC. This codes for CAIGGQIYEQYF.

Many counts were recorded for this clonotype. This chain connects TRBV7-8 to TRBJ2-2; D is perhaps TRBD2 (6 bases). This CDR3 has 15 amino acids. The V end lost 0 bases, the J end lost 2 bases, and 7 bases lay between the germline ends. Per germline, CDR1 SGHVS and CDR2 FQNEAQ. CDR3 nucleotide sequence: TGTGCCAGCAGCTTAGCTAGCGGTAACACCGGGGAGCTGTTTTTT. Its translation is CASSLASGNTGELFF.

The sample holds a few counts of this clonotype. The rearrangement links TRBV24-1 to TRBJ2-1, with D possibly TRBD2 on 5 matching bases. CDR3 length: 16 amino acids. CDR1 and CDR2 (germline): KGHDR, SFDVKD. Trimming removed 4 bases from V and 0 bases from J, with 12 bases in between. CDR3 amino acids: CATSESGDPSYNEQFF. DNA of the CDR3: TGTGCCACCAGTGAAAGCGGAGACCCCTCCTACAATGAGCAGTTCTTC.

Ten or more counts support this clonotype. The chain recombines TRBV7-9 with TRBJ2-7; 11 positions match TRBD2. CDR1 and CDR2 from the germline V gene are SEHNR and FQNEAQ (reference sequence). After removal of 4 bases from V and 1 base from J, the junction contained 6 bases not matched to a gene. CDR3 size: 16 residues. The CDR3 here is CASSSERTSGSYEQYF. DNA for the CDR3: TGTGCCAGCAGCTCAGAAAGGACTAGCGGGTCCTACGAGCAGTACTTC.

This clonotype was seen many times. V usage is TRBV11-3 and J usage is TRBJ2-1; D perhaps matches TRBD2 (5 bases). The CDR3 has 14 residues. Trimming shortened V by 2 bases and J by 6 bases, and 11 bases separated the two germline ends. Per germline, CDR1 SGHNT and CDR2 YENEEA. The CDR3 DNA sequence: TGTGCCAGCAGCTTATTTCGAGGGAGCAATGAGCAGTTCTTC. This sequence encodes CASSLFRGSNEQFF.

As to this clonotype: The CDR3 ends on some other residue instead of the conserved phenylalanine or tryptophan, so this is likely a read error. The chain recombines TRBV10-3 with TRBJ2-1, with unresolved D. V lost 2 bases and J lost 2, with 10 bases in between. The CDR3 sequence is 15 residues long. The germline CDR1 and CDR2 sequences are ENHRY and SYGVKD. The CDR3: CAISEQLPAYNEQFS. The CDR3 DNA reads TGTGCCATCAGTGAGCAGTTGCCGGCCTACAATGAGCAGTTCTCC.

Points on this clonotype: A read error may explain this, as a much larger clone is one base away. The rearrangement uses TRBV7-3 and TRBJ2-7, with TRBD1 matching 9 bases. The DNA end is more similar to TRBJ2-1, so the J call may be wrong. The CDR3 extends over 15 amino acids. The germline V gene encodes CDR1 SGHTA and CDR2 FQGTGA. DNA for the CDR3: TGTGCCAGCAGCCAAGGCGACAGGGGGGGCTACGAGCAGTTCTTC. Translating gives CASSQGDRGGYEQFF.

This clonotype occurred a few times. This may arise from a read error, as a much more abundant clone is one base away. The rearrangement joins TRBV5-4 to TRBJ2-1; 12 positions agree with TRBD2. In germline, CDR1 is SGHNT, CDR2 YYREEE (reference sequence). The CDR3 contains 15 residues. The V and J ends lost 5 bases and 3 bases, in that order; junction bases with no gene match: 3. CDR3 sequence: CASRVTSGSYNEQFF. In DNA, the CDR3 is TGTGCCAGCAGGGTGACTAGCGGGAGCTACAATGAGCAGTTCTTC.

The rearrangement joins TRBV7-9 to TRBJ2-1; TRBD1 matches 7 bases. With 6 bases clipped from V and 0 bases from J, the junction kept 17 bases outside the gene matches. CDR1 is SEHNR and CDR2 is FQNEAQ in the germline V gene (reference sequence). This CDR3 region has 19 residues. The DNA for the CDR3 is TGTGCCAGCAGGGCTGGAGCGGAAGGCCCAGGGGGCTCCTACAATGAGCAGTTCTTC. The encoded protein is CASRAGAEGPGGSYNEQFF. Filled out from reference TRBV7-9 and TRBJ2-1, the complete variable domain reads DTGVSQNPRHKITKRGQNVTFRCDPISEHNRLYWYRQTLGQGPEFLTYFQNEAQLEKSRLLSDRFSAERPKGSFSTLEIQRTEQGDSAMYLCASRAGAEGPGGSYNEQFFGPGTRLTVL.

The chain uses TRBV4-3 and TRBJ2-2, with 10 bases aligning to TRBD2. The germline V gene encodes CDR1 LGHNA and CDR2 YSLEER. The V and J ends lost 1 base and 2 bases, in that order; junction bases with no gene match: 4. The CDR3 is 17 amino acids. The CDR3 bases are TGCGCCAGCAGCCAAGGAACTAGCGGGGATAACACCGGGGAGCTGTTTTTT. Translated: CASSQGTSGDNTGELFF.

There are a few counts of this clonotype. The J gene is TRBJ1-2, the V gene TRBV6-1, with D perhaps matching TRBD1 (5 bases). Trimming removed 7 bases from V and 4 bases from J, with 16 bases in between. Germline V gene lookup returns CDR1 MNHNS and CDR2 SASEGT. The CDR3 runs 14 residues. This CDR3 reads CASTPRGNAYGYTF. For the CDR3, the DNA is TGTGCCAGCACTCCTCGGGGCAATGCCTATGGCTACACCTTC.

Many counts were recorded for this clonotype. The chain couples TRBV7-3 to TRBJ2-4; D is unclear. Trimming stripped 0 bases from V and 0 bases from J, with 6 bases between. CDR1 and CDR2 (germline): SGHTA, FQGTGA. This CDR3 has 15 residues. CDR3 DNA: TGTGCCAGCAGCTTAACAGGGCCAGCCAAAAACATTCAGTACTTC. It specifies CASSLTGPAKNIQYF.

At least ten counts were recorded for this clonotype. J is TRBJ2-1 and V is TRBV2; 9 bases align to TRBD1. The CDR3 runs 16 residues. The junction had 9 bases not matched to a gene; V was cut back by 5 bases and J by 4 bases. CDR1 is SNHLY and CDR2 is FYNNEI in the germline V gene. The CDR3 DNA reads as TGTGCCAGCAGTCCTACAGGGGGCGCGGAGTACAATGAGCAGTTCTTC. The encoded protein is CASSPTGGAEYNEQFF.

Ten or more counts support this clonotype. The chain is built from TRBV7-9 and TRBJ2-7; weak D call: TRBD2 (6 bases). Germline V gene data show CDR1 as SEHNR and CDR2 as FQNEAQ (reference sequence). V was trimmed by 1 base and J by 0 bases, leaving 13 bases between them. This CDR3 comprises 16 residues. CDR3 nucleotide sequence: TGTGCCAGCAGCTTAGTGGCACTAGCTGCCTCCTACGAGCAGTACTTC. Protein: CASSLVALAASYEQYF.

This clonotype was counted ten times or more. The chain carries TRBV20-1 and TRBJ2-3; TRBD2 aligns across 7 bases. The CDR3 loop spans 12 amino acids. The V gene end was trimmed by 0 bases and the J gene end by 6 bases; junction bases not matched to a gene: 0. Germline CDR1 and CDR2: DFQATT and SNEGSKA (reference sequence). In DNA, the CDR3 is TGCAGTGCTAGAGAGGGAGGGGATACGCAGTATTTT. Residues: CSAREGGDTQYF.

This chain connects TRBV2 to TRBJ2-2; 10 nucleotides line up with TRBD1. V was pared by 4 bases and J by 7 bases, with 6 bases of the junction left unmatched. Germline V gene sequence: CDR1 SNHLY, CDR2 FYNNEI. CDR3 length: 15 amino acids. As DNA, the CDR3 is TGTGCCAGCAGTGGACGACAGGGGGCTAGCGGGGAGCTGTTTTTT. Translating it yields CASSGRQGASGELFF.

The J gene is TRBJ2-7, the V gene TRBV7-2; the D is unclear. CDR3 size: 17 residues. V lost 5 bases to trimming and J lost 1 base, with 21 bases between them. Germline lookup yields CDR1 SGHTA and CDR2 FQGNSA. Here the CDR3 reads CASSLSNGDRRSYEQYF. The CDR3 nucleotides read TGTGCCAGCAGCCTCTCTAATGGAGACCGGCGATCCTACGAGCAGTACTTC.

This chain links TRBV30 with TRBJ2-7, with 10 bases aligning to TRBD1. V lost 2 bases to trimming and J lost 3 bases; unmatched junction nucleotides: 13. Germline V gene data show CDR1 as GTSNPN and CDR2 as SVGIG (reference sequence). This CDR3 is built from 17 residues. CDR3 nucleotides: TGTGCCTGGAGTCCCCAAGACAGGGGGCAATTCAGCTACGAGCAGTACTTC. This encodes CAWSPQDRGQFSYEQYF.

This clonotype was counted at least ten times. This chain joins TRBV29-1 and TRBJ2-3, with 16 nucleotides matching TRBD2. Trimming removed 7 bases from V and 6 bases from J; junction bases left unmatched: 22. Germline lookup yields CDR1 SQVTM and CDR2 ANQGSEA. The CDR3 covers 20 residues. CDR3 residues: CSASRAGTSGRARWWDTQYF. CDR3 in DNA: TGCAGCGCGTCCAGGGCCGGGACTAGCGGGAGGGCGAGATGGTGGGATACGCAGTATTTT.

The table lists this clonotype with many counts. This rearrangement joins TRBV6-1 to TRBJ2-1; the D gene is possibly TRBD1 (6 bases). The CDR3 spans 17 residues. Per the germline V gene, CDR1 is MNHNS and CDR2 is SASEGT. Trimming stripped 2 bases from V and 3 bases from J, with 17 bases between. The CDR3 spells CASSESRYREFYNEQFF. The CDR3 region has the DNA TGTGCCAGCAGTGAATCGCGGTACAGGGAGTTCTACAATGAGCAGTTCTTC.